This T cell receptor beta chain was sequenced during a study of cytomegalovirus exposure and HLA in healthy donors. Among the donors, all were healthy bone marrow donors. Primers included in the PCR were 60 Vbeta and 13 Jbeta primers. Original data processing: Later reanalysis found approximately 80 million unique TCR beta chains, roughly 9.9 million of them shared. Clones were sequenced by immunoSEQ multiplex PCR, and TCRdb holds only the in-frame ones, with some missing. Clone size and V and J calls were adopted from that table, with D and trimming inferred from the DNA. The sample records some 150,000 clones, approximately 72% being singletons. CDR1 and CDR2 (germline): SGHRS, YFSETQ. The V and J ends lost 0 bases and 0 bases respectively, with 6 bases between them. CDR3 length equals 14 residues. Study-wide results and limits: The study designated about 180 TCR beta chains cytomegalovirus-associated. Reports showed the classifier diagnosing cytomegalovirus status with high specificity and sensitivity.

A remark on this clone: Its antigen is as yet unknown.

The J gene is TRBJ1-1, the V gene TRBV5-1; no clear D. Sequenced: PBMCs. This clonotype originated in a human donor in good health. CDR3 residues: CASSLGSVNTEAFF. Written as DNA, the CDR3 is TGCGCCAGCAGCTTGGGGAGTGTGAACACTGAAGCTTTCTTT.